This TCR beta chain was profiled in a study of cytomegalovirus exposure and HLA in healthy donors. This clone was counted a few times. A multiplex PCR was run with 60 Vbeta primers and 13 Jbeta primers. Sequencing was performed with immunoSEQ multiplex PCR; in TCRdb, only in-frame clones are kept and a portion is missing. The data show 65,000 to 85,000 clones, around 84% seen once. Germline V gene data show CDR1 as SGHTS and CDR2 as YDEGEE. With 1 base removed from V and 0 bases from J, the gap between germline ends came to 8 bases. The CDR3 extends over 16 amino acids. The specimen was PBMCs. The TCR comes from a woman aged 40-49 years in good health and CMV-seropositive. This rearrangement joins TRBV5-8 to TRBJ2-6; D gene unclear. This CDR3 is CASSLLGYSGANVLTF. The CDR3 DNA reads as TGTGCCAGCAGCTTGCTAGGTTACTCTGGGGCCAACGTCCTGACTTTC. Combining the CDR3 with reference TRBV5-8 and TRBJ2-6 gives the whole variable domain EAGVTQSPTHLIKTRGQQATLRCSPISGHTSVYWYQQALGLGLQFLLWYDEGEERNRGNFPPRFSGRQFPNYSSELNVNALELEDSALYLCASSLLGYSGANVLTFGAGSRLTVL.